What follows are 15 T cell receptor beta chains derived from one specimen sequenced in a study of shared clonotypes between healthy human individuals. Clones were sequenced by immunoSEQ multiplex PCR, and TCRdb holds only the in-frame ones, with some missing. The repertoire has some 320,000 clones, roughly 87% of them found once; the top ten carry around 15%. Sequencing input: memory CD8+ T cells sorted from blood. Stated subset: CD45RO+ cells pooled with CCR7-negative TemRA cells. The receptors were sampled from a man younger than 35 in good health.

The chain links TRBV11-2 to TRBJ2-1; no clear D. Looked up from germline, CDR1 is SGHAT and CDR2 is FQNNGV. Trimming left V 5 bases short and J 0 bases short, with 11 bases between. This CDR3 comprises 15 residues. The CDR3 loop reads CASSPQASSYNEQFF. The CDR3 nucleotides are TGTGCCAGCAGCCCGCAGGCGAGCTCCTACAATGAGCAGTTCTTC.

The rearrangement links TRBV30 to TRBJ1-2, with D uncertain. Trimming shortened V by 5 bases and J by 4 bases, and 11 bases separated the two germline ends. CDR1 GTSNPN and CDR2 SVGIG come from the germline V gene (reference sequence). This CDR3 is 12 amino acids long. The CDR3 DNA is TGTGCCTGGTTTCCGAGCTTCTATGGCTACACCTTC. Translated: CAWFPSFYGYTF.

The chain carries TRBV6-6 and TRBJ1-1; 7 bases fit TRBD1. The J segment lost 7 bases and the V segment lost 2 bases, leaving 4 bases of the junction unmatched. CDR1 and CDR2 from the germline V gene are MNHNY and SVGAGI (reference sequence). The CDR3 runs 13 residues. CDR3 nucleotides: TGTGCCAGCAGTTACGACAGGGAAGATGAAGCTTTCTTT. It codes for CASSYDREDEAFF.

This clone was observed once. The genes are TRBV7-2 and TRBJ1-5; weak D call: TRBD1 (6 bases). The germline CDR1 and CDR2 sequences are SGHTA and FQGNSA. The length of the CDR3 is 15 residues. Trimming took 4 bases from V and 6 from J, leaving 16 bases between them. CDR3 amino acids: CASSSLGGGTQPQHF. The CDR3 region has the DNA TGTGCCAGCAGCTCCCTCGGAGGGGGGACTCAGCCCCAGCATTTT.

The chain uses TRBV27 and TRBJ2-3; 12 bases are shared with TRBD2. This CDR3 spans 16 amino acids. V lost 2 bases, J lost 5 bases, and 5 bases stayed unmatched. Germline CDR1 and CDR2: MNHEY and SMNVEV (reference sequence). CDR3 nucleotide sequence: TGTGCCAGCAGTTTACTAGCGGGGGGGCTTAGAGATACGCAGTATTTT. Amino acid sequence: CASSLLAGGLRDTQYF.

This clone has just one count. The chain joins TRBV6-6 to TRBJ1-2; D is uncertain. Germline lookup yields CDR1 MNHNY and CDR2 SVGAGI (reference sequence). This CDR3 spans 15 amino acids. The V gene lost 6 bases and the J gene lost 6 bases, with 20 bases spanning the gap. CDR3 coding DNA: TGTGCCAGCAGCCGCTTTATTGGCCCCCTGGATGGCTACACCTTC. Amino acid sequence: CASSRFIGPLDGYTF.

V is TRBV27 and J is TRBJ1-5; the match to TRBD1 covers 10 bases. There are 14 residues in the CDR3. V was pared by 4 bases and J by 7 bases, with 4 bases of the junction left unmatched. Germline V gene lookup returns CDR1 MNHEY and CDR2 SMNVEV (reference sequence). In nucleotides, the CDR3 is TGTGCCAGCAGTTACGGACAGGGGGGACAGCCCCAGCATTTT. As protein: CASSYGQGGQPQHF.

This sequence joins TRBV9 and TRBJ2-1, with 10 positions matching TRBD2. Trimming cost V 0 bases and J 9 bases; bases outside gene matches: 6. The CDR3 consists of 15 residues. The germline CDR1 and CDR2 sequences are SGDLS and YYNGEE. CDR3 bases: TGTGCCAGCAGCGTAGGAAGCGGGGGGGCGACTGAGCAGTTCTTC. Protein sequence: CASSVGSGGATEQFF.

The chain links TRBV28 to TRBJ2-7; 10 bases match TRBD2. Unmatched junction bases numbered 12, after V lost 6 bases and J lost 4 bases. This CDR3 comprises 16 residues. Looked up from germline, CDR1 is MDHEN and CDR2 is SYDVKM. This chain's CDR3 is CASSPWGAGGPYEQYF. DNA for the CDR3: TGTGCCAGCAGCCCATGGGGAGCGGGAGGGCCGTACGAGCAGTACTTC.

The chain is built from TRBV5-5 and TRBJ1-2, with D uncertain. Germline CDR1 SGHKS, CDR2 YYEKEE (reference sequence). The CDR3 runs to 17 residues. Trimming removed 0 bases from V and 8 bases from J, with 23 bases in between. CDR3 region: CASSLVLFRNEKYGYTF. For the CDR3, the DNA is TGTGCCAGCAGCTTGGTGTTGTTCAGAAACGAAAAATACGGCTACACCTTC.

The chain carries TRBV4-3 and TRBJ2-3; D is ambiguous. Germline CDR1 is LGHNA and CDR2 is YSLEER. This CDR3 has 13 amino acids. V was shortened by 2 bases and J by 2 bases, with 5 bases between the two germline ends. The CDR3 DNA sequence: TGCGCCAGCAGCCAAATTCCCACAGATACGCAGTATTTT. As protein: CASSQIPTDTQYF.

The CDR3 sequence: CASSRGGGANVLTF. For the CDR3, the DNA is TGTGCCAGCAGTAGGGGAGGTGGGGCCAACGTCCTGACTTTC. The V gene is TRBV27, the J gene TRBJ2-6, with D possibly TRBD2 on 6 matching bases. V gave up 5 bases and J gave up 3 bases, with 8 bases separating them. Germline values: CDR1 MNHEY, CDR2 SMNVEV (reference sequence). The CDR3 has 14 residues.

The gene calls are TRBV4-1 and TRBJ2-7, with a tentative D call TRBD2 (6 bases). There are 18 residues in the CDR3. V lost 4 bases to trimming and J lost 3 bases, with 25 bases between them. CDR1 is MGHRA and CDR2 is YSYEKL in the germline V gene. CDR3 amino acids: CASSPPHDGRARSYEQYF. As DNA, the CDR3 is TGCGCCAGCAGCCCGCCACACGACGGGAGAGCCAGGAGCTACGAGCAGTACTTC.

About this clone: The sample contains more than one DNA sequence encoding this CDR3. The V call is TRBV4-1, the J call TRBJ2-7, with TRBD1 identical over 9 bases. Germline V gives CDR1 MGHRA, CDR2 YSYEKL. V shed 3 bases and J 2 bases; nucleotides not matched to a gene: 5. The length of the CDR3 is 15 residues. In DNA form, the CDR3 reads TGCGCCAGCAGCCAGGCCGGGACAGGGACCTACGAGCAGTACTTC. Residues: CASSQAGTGTYEQYF.

This clone was detected only once. The chain carries TRBV6-5 and TRBJ2-3, with D tentatively TRBD2 (6 bases). This CDR3 has 15 amino acids. Per the germline V gene, CDR1 is MNHEY and CDR2 is SVGAGI. Trimming took off 7 bases at V and 0 bases at J, with 14 bases between the two ends. In DNA, the CDR3 is TGTGCCAGCACCCCCGCCGCGGGGAGCACAGATACGCAGTATTTT. This gives the protein CASTPAAGSTDTQYF.